The TCR beta chain described here comes from a study of cytomegalovirus exposure and HLA in healthy donors. The primer mix had 60 Vbeta and 13 Jbeta primers. Sequencing used immunoSEQ multiplex PCR; TCRdb keeps in-frame clones, though not all of them. The sample yields around 200,000 clones, approximately 70% seen once. CDR3 length: 17 residues. CDR1 is PRHDT, CDR2 FYEKMQ, per germline (reference sequence). V lost 4 bases to trimming and J lost 8 bases; unmatched junction nucleotides: 18. This chain joins TRBV13 and TRBJ2-3; TRBD2 matches at 7 bases. The clonotype originates from a man aged 40-50 years in good health and CMV-seropositive. The source material was PBMCs. The CDR3 nucleotides are TGTGCCAGCAGCTCCCCTTTTATATCGACGGGGGGAGGTACGCAGTATTTT. As protein: CASSSPFISTGGGTQYF.